Shown below are 30 T cell receptor beta chains from a single sample sequenced in a study of T cell responses to AZD1222 COVID-19 vaccine. Assay: immunoSEQ multiplex PCR; the TCRdb copy retains only in-frame clones and omits some. The sample yields under 150,000 clones, roughly nine tenths seen once. Sample: peripheral blood, taken 28 days after the second AZD1222 dose. These TCRs come from an adult who received the AZD1222 COVID-19 vaccine.

CDR3 sequence: CASSSYTASEYGYTF. The CDR3 bases are TGTGCCAGCAGCTCATACACAGCCTCGGAGTATGGCTACACCTTC. The chain joins TRBV7-2 to TRBJ1-2, with D hard to call. This CDR3 is built from 15 residues. V lost 4 bases and J 5 bases, leaving 17 bases between the germline ends. In germline, CDR1 is SGHTA, CDR2 FQGNSA. Variable domain in full (rest from reference TRBV7-2 and TRBJ1-2): GAGVSQSPSNKVTEKGKDVELRCDPISGHTALYWYRQSLGQGLEFLIYFQGNSAPDKSGLPSDRFSAERTGGSVSTLTIQRTQQEDSAVYLCASSSYTASEYGYTFGSGTRLTVV.

The V gene is TRBV7-2, the J gene TRBJ1-5; D uncertain. V was clipped by 2 bases and J by 7 bases, with 21 bases between them. CDR1 SGHTA and CDR2 FQGNSA come from the germline V gene. The CDR3 runs to 17 residues. The CDR3 reads CASSLYPSVKSDQPQHF. The CDR3 coding sequence is TGTGCCAGCAGCTTATACCCTTCGGTTAAATCGGACCAGCCCCAGCATTTT.

The CDR3 nucleotides are TGTGCCAGCAGCCAAGAGCGACTAGGCAGCCGGAGGGGTGAGCAGTTCTTC. This sequence encodes CASSQERLGSRRGEQFF. The rearrangement uses TRBV3-1 (or the pseudogene TRBV3-2) and TRBJ2-1, with D perhaps matching TRBD2 (6 bases). The CDR3 length is 17 residues. Trimming shortened V by 0 bases and J by 9 bases, and 21 bases separated the two germline ends. Germline V gives CDR1 LGHDT, CDR2 YNNKEL (reference sequence).

This chain joins TRBV10-3 and TRBJ2-3; the match to TRBD2 covers 10 bases. The CDR3 runs to 15 residues. The V segment lost 5 bases and the J segment 5 bases; nucleotides outside the gene matches: 7. From germline, CDR1 is ENHRY and CDR2 SYGVKD. CDR3 in DNA: TGTGCCATCAGTCTTACTAGCGGGGTTGGAGATACGCAGTATTTT. The encoded protein is CAISLTSGVGDTQYF.

In this sample, this clone turned up once. The rearrangement links TRBV30 to TRBJ1-1; D unclear. Trimming removed 7 bases from V and 4 bases from J, with 13 bases in between. The CDR3 has 12 amino acids. CDR1 is GTSNPN, CDR2 SVGIG, per germline (reference sequence). The CDR3 sequence: CASAGESTEAFF. The DNA for the CDR3 is TGTGCCTCCGCCGGGGAGAGCACTGAAGCTTTCTTT.

V is TRBV6-5 and J is TRBJ2-2, with 11 bases fitting TRBD2. The CDR3 has 14 amino acids. Looked up from germline, CDR1 is MNHEY and CDR2 is SVGAGI. Germline trimming cut 5 bases from V and 6 bases from J; bases unmatched to any gene: 2. In DNA form, the CDR3 reads TGTGCCAGCAGTAGTAGCGGGAGGGCCGGGGAGCTGTTTTTT. This codes for CASSSSGRAGELFF.

The V call is TRBV27, the J call TRBJ1-3, with a tentative D call TRBD1 (6 bases). The CDR3 length is 15 residues. The germline gives CDR1 MNHEY, CDR2 SMNVEV (reference sequence). The ends were cut back, 5 bases at V and 2 bases at J, with 13 bases in the middle. CDR3 residues: CASSRRGSAGNTIYF. DNA of the CDR3: TGTGCCAGCAGTCGAAGGGGGTCCGCTGGAAACACCATATATTTT.

The CDR3 loop reads CASSPQRGNTEAFF. CDR3 nucleotides: TGTGCCAGCAGCCCTCAGAGAGGTAACACTGAAGCTTTCTTT. The chain uses TRBV9 and TRBJ1-1; unclear D gene. This CDR3 spans 14 amino acids. The germline gives CDR1 SGDLS, CDR2 YYNGEE. Trimming took off 4 bases at V and 2 bases at J, with 12 bases between the two ends. Full variable domain (missing parts from reference TRBV9 and TRBJ1-1): DSGVTQTPKHLITATGQRVTLRCSPRSGDLSVYWYQQSLDQGLQFLIQYYNGEERAKGNILERFSAQQFPDLHSELNLSSLELGDSALYFCASSPQRGNTEAFFGQGTRLTVV.

The chain links TRBV7-7 to TRBJ2-1; 8 nucleotides agree with TRBD2. Per germline, CDR1 SSHAT and CDR2 FNYEAQ (reference sequence). The CDR3 is made up of 16 amino acids. The V segment lost 5 bases and the J segment 3 bases; nucleotides outside the gene matches: 9. CDR3 in amino acids: CASSDIAGSRYNEQFF. Here the CDR3 DNA reads TGTGCCAGCAGCGACATAGCGGGAAGTCGCTACAATGAGCAGTTCTTC.

The chain carries TRBV19 and TRBJ1-5, with D unresolved. The ends were cut back, 6 bases at V and 2 bases at J, with 8 bases in the middle. The CDR3 length is 13 residues. In germline, CDR1 is LNHDA, CDR2 SQIVND (reference sequence). DNA of the CDR3: TGTGCCAGTAGGGTTTCTGGCAATCAGCCCCAGCATTTT. This sequence encodes CASRVSGNQPQHF.

The V gene is TRBV5-1, the J gene TRBJ2-3; 11 bases are shared with TRBD2. Germline trimming cut 3 bases from V and 4 bases from J; bases unmatched to any gene: 1. The CDR3 runs 14 residues. Germline V gene lookup returns CDR1 SGHRS and CDR2 YFSETQ. DNA of the CDR3: TGCGCCAGCAGCTCGGGACTAGCGGCAGATACGCAGTATTTT. It translates to CASSSGLAADTQYF.

The rearrangement uses TRBV5-4 and TRBJ2-5; 9 bases are shared with TRBD2. Unmatched junction bases numbered 5, after V lost 4 bases and J lost 4 bases. CDR3 length: 14 amino acids. Germline loops: CDR1 SGHNT, CDR2 YYREEE (reference sequence). CDR3 sequence reads: CASSLGLAPETQYF. DNA of the CDR3: TGTGCCAGCAGCCTGGGACTAGCCCCAGAGACCCAGTACTTC.

The chain's CDR3 is CASSLGQGGGSPLHF. As DNA, the CDR3 is TGTGCCAGTAGTTTGGGACAGGGAGGAGGATCACCCCTCCACTTT. V is TRBV19 and J is TRBJ1-6, with TRBD1 matching over 9 bases. The CDR3 has 15 amino acids. Germline-derived CDR1 and CDR2 are LNHDA and SQIVND (reference sequence). The V segment lost 5 bases and the J segment 10 bases; nucleotides outside the gene matches: 9.

The rearrangement uses TRBV7-8 and TRBJ2-7; 7 nucleotides line up with TRBD1. The ends lost 1 base at V and 4 bases at J; junction bases unmatched: 4. The CDR3 spans 14 residues. Germline-derived CDR1 and CDR2 are SGHVS and FQNEAQ. The CDR3 loop is CASSLGQGRYEQYF. The CDR3 nucleotides read TGTGCCAGCAGCTTAGGACAGGGAAGGTACGAGCAGTACTTC.

The rearrangement uses TRBV19 and TRBJ1-1, with D unclear. V lost 0 bases and J 1 base, leaving 12 bases between the germline ends. CDR3 length equals 16 residues. Germline CDR1 LNHDA, CDR2 SQIVND (reference sequence). DNA for the CDR3: TGTGCCAGTAGTATAGATCGAGGCTCGACGAACACTGAAGCTTTCTTT. As protein: CASSIDRGSTNTEAFF. The entire variable domain, with the rest obtained from reference TRBV19 and TRBJ1-1, is as follows: DGGITQSPKYLFRKEGQNVTLSCEQNLNHDAMYWYRQDPGQGLRLIYYSQIVNDFQKGDIAEGYSVSREKKESFPLTVTSAQKNPTAFYLCASSIDRGSTNTEAFFGQGTRLTVV.

This clone has only one observation. V usage is TRBV5-1 and J usage is TRBJ2-1; 10 bases are shared with TRBD2. In germline, CDR1 is SGHRS, CDR2 YFSETQ. The V segment lost 4 bases and the J segment 4 bases; nucleotides outside the gene matches: 5. CDR3 length: 15 residues. CDR3: CASSPGLAAYNEQFF. DNA of the CDR3: TGCGCCAGCAGCCCAGGACTAGCGGCATACAATGAGCAGTTCTTC.

This chain links TRBV27 with TRBJ2-6, with a weak D call TRBD1 (6 bases). V lost 3 bases and J 2 bases, leaving 14 bases between the germline ends. The CDR3 is 17 residues long. The germline CDR1 and CDR2 sequences are MNHEY and SMNVEV (reference sequence). The CDR3 sequence is CASSFQGRVPGANVLTF. The CDR3 DNA reads as TGTGCCAGCAGTTTCCAGGGGCGCGTTCCTGGGGCCAACGTCCTGACTTTC.

CDR3 region: CASSLGGATTDTQYF. CDR3 coding DNA: TGCGCCAGCAGCTTGGGAGGGGCGACCACAGATACGCAGTATTTT. The rearrangement links TRBV5-1 to TRBJ2-3; D is perhaps TRBD1 or TRBD2 (5 bases each). The CDR3 sequence is 15 residues long. Germline V gene data show CDR1 as SGHRS and CDR2 as YFSETQ. V lost 0 bases and J 2 bases, leaving 10 bases between the germline ends.

The rearrangement uses TRBV28 and TRBJ1-2; TRBD1 aligns across 8 bases. The CDR3 is 13 amino acids. Germline CDR1 MDHEN, CDR2 SYDVKM. With V trimmed by 5 bases and J by 8 bases, 7 bases remained unmatched. CDR3 amino acids: CASSPPDREGYTF. CDR3 nucleotides: TGTGCCAGCAGTCCTCCGGACAGGGAAGGCTACACCTTC.

This clone was picked up a small number of times. The chain is built from TRBV29-1 and TRBJ1-1; D uncertain. Germline-derived CDR1 and CDR2 are SQVTM and ANQGSEA. Trimming left V 4 bases short and J 1 base short, with 13 bases between. This CDR3 is 14 amino acids long. The CDR3 nucleotides read TGCAGCGTTGCTAATCGGGCCCGGAACACTGAAGCTTTCTTT. The encoded protein is CSVANRARNTEAFF.

The J gene is TRBJ1-2, the V gene TRBV6-1; D gene ambiguous. V shed 3 bases and J shed 8 bases, with 10 bases lying between them. Germline CDR1 is MNHNS and CDR2 is SASEGT. This CDR3 has 12 amino acids. DNA for the CDR3: TGTGCCAGCAGTGAGGTCTTGGGAGGCTACACCTTC. The encoded protein is CASSEVLGGYTF.

The chain recombines TRBV2 with TRBJ1-2; 7 positions agree with TRBD1. The length of the CDR3 is 13 residues. V shed 3 bases, J shed 3 bases, and the junction held 1 base outside the gene matches. The germline V gene encodes CDR1 SNHLY and CDR2 FYNNEI. The CDR3: CASSEQGDYGYTF. CDR3 DNA sequence: TGTGCCAGCAGTGAGCAGGGGGACTATGGCTACACCTTC.

This chain connects TRBV1 to TRBJ2-6. TRBV1 is tagged as a pseudogene. CDR3 length: 17 residues. The CDR3 spells CTSRDESLCTRANVLTF. The CDR3 DNA is TGCACCAGCAGGGACGAAAGTTTGTGCACTCGGGCCAACGTCCTGACTTTC.

The chain couples TRBV6-5 to TRBJ1-2; the D is unclear. CDR3 length: 14 amino acids. The ends were cut back, 6 bases at V and 2 bases at J, with 13 bases in the middle. CDR1 and CDR2 (germline): MNHEY, SVGAGI. The CDR3 region has the DNA TGTGCCAGCAGCTCCGCGGCGGTAAACTATGGCTACACCTTC. It is translated as CASSSAAVNYGYTF.

The chain recombines TRBV3-1 (or the pseudogene TRBV3-2) with TRBJ2-2, with TRBD2 matching 9 bases. This CDR3 spans 15 amino acids. Germline V gene data show CDR1 as LGHDT and CDR2 as YNNKEL (reference sequence). V shed 2 bases and J 6 bases; nucleotides not matched to a gene: 4. CDR3 amino acids: CASSQTRTSAGELFF. Here the CDR3 DNA reads TGTGCCAGCAGCCAAACTCGGACTAGCGCCGGGGAGCTGTTTTTT.

This chain joins TRBV2 and TRBJ2-7; tentative D call: TRBD2 (5 bases). This CDR3 region has 12 residues. V lost 9 bases to trimming and J lost 12 bases, with 21 bases between them. Germline CDR1 SNHLY, CDR2 FYNNEI. The CDR3 reads CASNRLGRGLYF. The CDR3 DNA reads TGTGCCAGTAACCGGTTGGGCAGAGGGTTGTACTTC. The full variable domain, with the rest looked up from reference TRBV2 and TRBJ2-7, is EPEVTQTPSHQVTQMGQEVILRCVPISNHLYFYWYRQILGQKVEFLVSFYNNEISEKSEIFDDQFSVERPDGSNFTLKIRSTKLEDSAMYFCASNRLGRGLYFGPGTRLTVT.

This clone has just a few counts. V is TRBV5-6 and J is TRBJ1-5; a possible D gene is TRBD1 (5 bases). The CDR3 runs 14 residues. V gave up 3 bases and J gave up 6 bases, with 13 bases separating them. Germline V gives CDR1 SGHDT, CDR2 YYEEEE. The CDR3 nucleotides are TGTGCCAGCAGCTGGGGACTGAATGGTCAGCCCCAGCATTTT. It yields the protein CASSWGLNGQPQHF.

The rearrangement joins TRBV7-3 to TRBJ1-2; the D gene is possibly TRBD1 (5 bases). Trimming stripped 5 bases from V and 4 bases from J, with 17 bases between. The germline CDR1 and CDR2 sequences are SGHTA and FQGTGA. This CDR3 contains 15 residues. The CDR3 DNA follows: TGTGCCAGCAGCCCTGAAGGGGCAGGGATCTATGGCTACACCTTC. Its protein product is CASSPEGAGIYGYTF.

The CDR3 spells CATSSRGAFTDTQYF. In nucleotides, the CDR3 is TGTGCCACCAGCTCAAGAGGGGCCTTCACAGATACGCAGTATTTT. This chain uses TRBV24-1 with TRBJ2-3; either TRBD1 or TRBD2 may fit D (5 bases each). Trimming took off 7 bases at V and 2 bases at J, with 15 bases between the two ends. Germline CDR1 is KGHDR and CDR2 is SFDVKD. The CDR3 is 15 residues long.

This clone was detected only a few times. The rearrangement links TRBV5-1 to TRBJ1-1; perhaps TRBD1 as D (6 bases). This CDR3 has 18 residues. Germline loops: CDR1 SGHRS, CDR2 YFSETQ. V lost 0 bases and J lost 3, with 21 bases in between. The CDR3 protein is CASSLDRAFYSVYTEAFF. In DNA form, the CDR3 reads TGCGCCAGCAGCTTGGACAGGGCCTTTTATTCGGTTTACACTGAAGCTTTCTTT.